Below are 23 T cell receptor beta chains sequenced from a single sample in a study of cytomegalovirus exposure and HLA in healthy donors. PCR primers comprised 60 Vbeta and 13 Jbeta primers. Sequenced by immunoSEQ multiplex PCR; TCRdb stores in-frame clones only, minus some. The sample has about 160,000 clones; around 80% are singletons. The sample taken for sequencing was PBMCs. Receptors were obtained from a woman aged 25 to 39 in good health and CMV-seropositive.

This chain uses TRBV27 with TRBJ1-3, with D possibly being TRBD1 (6 bases). The CDR3 contains 16 residues. Per germline, CDR1 MNHEY and CDR2 SMNVEV (reference sequence). V was clipped by 6 bases and J by 0 bases, with 15 bases between them. DNA of the CDR3: TGTGCCAGCAGGCCAAATACAGGGAACTCTGGAAACACCATATATTTT. It specifies CASRPNTGNSGNTIYF.

The J gene is TRBJ1-2, the V gene TRBV6-1, with 9 bases identical to TRBD1. V shed 1 base and J 8 bases; nucleotides not matched to a gene: 5. Germline loops: CDR1 MNHNS, CDR2 SASEGT. This CDR3 contains 14 residues. The CDR3 is CASSEGGTGSGYTF. In nucleotides, the CDR3 is TGTGCCAGCAGTGAAGGGGGGACAGGGTCGGGCTACACCTTC.

V is TRBV4-3 and J is TRBJ1-3, with D tentatively TRBD1 (6 bases). With 0 bases removed from V and 2 bases from J, the gap between germline ends came to 8 bases. Germline V gives CDR1 LGHNA, CDR2 YSLEER. The CDR3 runs 15 residues. The CDR3 coding sequence is TGCGCCAGCAGCCAAGACTGGGGGCCTGGAAACACCATATATTTT. It encodes CASSQDWGPGNTIYF.

This clone was recorded a few times. The chain recombines TRBV12-2 with TRBJ2-3; TRBD1 reflects the table's D call only, with no check against the DNA. TRBV12-2 is a pseudogene locus. This CDR3 contains 15 residues. The CDR3 bases are TGTGCAAGTCGCCCCATAGGGGGTCCCCCAGATACGCAGTATTTT. Protein sequence: CASRPIGGPPDTQYF.

V usage is TRBV18 and J usage is TRBJ1-6; D gene ambiguous. The germline V gene encodes CDR1 KGHSH and CDR2 LQKENI. The CDR3 runs to 14 residues. Trimming stripped 5 bases from V and 6 bases from J, with 11 bases between. The DNA for the CDR3 is TGTGCCAGCTCATCCCGAGGGAGTAATTCACCCCTCCACTTT. Translated: CASSSRGSNSPLHF.

The rearrangement uses TRBV6-6 and TRBJ2-1, with TRBD1 identical over 8 bases. Germline V gene data show CDR1 as MNHNY and CDR2 as SVGAGI (reference sequence). V dropped 2 bases and J dropped 3; count of bases not matched to a gene: 6. This CDR3 is built from 16 residues. The CDR3 nucleotides are TGTGCCAGCAGTTACCCCGACAGGGGACGCTACAATGAGCAGTTCTTC. This sequence encodes CASSYPDRGRYNEQFF.

The rearrangement joins TRBV28 to TRBJ2-4; D unclear. Germline V gene lookup returns CDR1 MDHEN and CDR2 SYDVKM. This CDR3 has 12 amino acids. V gave up 2 bases and J gave up 5 bases, with 4 bases separating them. This CDR3 is CASSLKQNIQYF. The DNA for the CDR3 is TGTGCCAGCAGTTTAAAGCAAAACATTCAGTACTTC.

The J gene is TRBJ1-5, the V gene TRBV15; no reliable D call. The V end was cut by 3 bases, the J end by 6 bases, with 12 bases between. The germline CDR1 and CDR2 sequences are LNHNV and YYDKDF (reference sequence). The CDR3 contains 14 residues. CDR3 DNA: TGTGCCACCAGCAGCCCACGAGGGTTTCAGCCCCAGCATTTT. Protein product: CATSSPRGFQPQHF.

The chain has TRBV28 and TRBJ1-1; no definite D call. The V end was cut by 5 bases, the J end by 4 bases, with 14 bases between. Germline values: CDR1 MDHEN, CDR2 SYDVKM. This CDR3 has 14 amino acids. The CDR3 here is CASSPTLAGTEAFF. The CDR3 DNA follows: TGTGCCAGCAGTCCAACCCTGGCGGGCACTGAAGCTTTCTTT.

The chain combines TRBV11-2 with TRBJ1-1, with D perhaps TRBD1 (5 bases). Trimming took off 5 bases at V and 5 bases at J, with 12 bases between the two ends. This CDR3 has 13 residues. In germline, CDR1 is SGHAT, CDR2 FQNNGV. CDR3 region: CASSRTGETEAFF. Here the CDR3 DNA reads TGTGCCAGCAGCCGTACAGGAGAGACTGAAGCTTTCTTT.

The genes are TRBV7-9 and TRBJ1-5; TRBD1 matches 7 bases. Germline V gene sequence: CDR1 SEHNR, CDR2 FQNEAQ (reference sequence). CDR3 length: 15 amino acids. V lost 5 bases and J lost 2; bases outside the gene matches: 6. CDR3 in amino acids: CASSLTTGGNQPQHF. DNA of the CDR3: TGTGCCAGCAGCCTGACAACAGGGGGCAATCAGCCCCAGCATTTT. Together with reference TRBV7-9 and TRBJ1-5, the CDR3 gives the full variable domain: DTGVSQNPRHKITKRGQNVTFRCDPISEHNRLYWYRQTLGQGPEFLTYFQNEAQLEKSRLLSDRFSAERPKGSFSTLEIQRTEQGDSAMYLCASSLTTGGNQPQHFGDGTRLSIL.

This clone showed up just a few times. The rearrangement links TRBV25-1 to TRBJ1-1; no reliable D call. The germline V gene encodes CDR1 MGHDK and CDR2 SYGVNS. Trimming stripped 1 base from V and 8 bases from J, with 8 bases between. This CDR3 has 12 amino acids. CDR3: CASSESGGEAFF. As DNA, the CDR3 is TGTGCCAGCAGTGAATCCGGCGGGGAAGCTTTCTTT.

The V call is TRBV7-2, the J call TRBJ2-3; 14 nucleotides line up with TRBD2. There are 17 residues in the CDR3. The V segment lost 1 base and the J segment 4 bases; nucleotides outside the gene matches: 4. Germline V CDR1 and CDR2: SGHTA, FQGNSA. CDR3 in amino acids: CASSLVTSGGAPDTQYF. CDR3 nucleotides: TGTGCCAGCAGCTTAGTGACTAGCGGGGGGGCCCCAGATACGCAGTATTTT.

The chain carries TRBV5-1 and TRBJ2-5; D is possibly TRBD1 (5 bases). Per germline, CDR1 SGHRS and CDR2 YFSETQ. This CDR3 has 15 residues. V was cut by 0 bases and J by 0 bases, with 9 bases left in between. The CDR3 DNA reads as TGCGCCAGCAGCTTGGCCACAGGTTACCAAGAGACCCAGTACTTC. Translation gives CASSLATGYQETQYF.

The genes are TRBV29-1 and TRBJ1-5; a possible D gene is TRBD1 (6 bases). The CDR3 loop spans 13 amino acids. Germline V gives CDR1 SQVTM, CDR2 ANQGSEA. Trimming removed 4 bases from V and 2 bases from J, with 9 bases in between. The CDR3 DNA is TGCAGCGTTGTGGCAGGGGGCAATCAGCCCCAGCATTTT. This gives the protein CSVVAGGNQPQHF.

The chain has TRBV7-2 and TRBJ2-7, with 15 bases aligning to TRBD2. This CDR3 has 15 residues. The J segment lost 3 bases and the V segment lost 5 bases, leaving 2 bases of the junction unmatched. Germline V lookup: CDR1 SGHTA, CDR2 FQGNSA. Here the CDR3 DNA reads TGTGCCAGCAGCGAGGGACTAGCGGGGGGCTACGAGCAGTACTTC. Its protein product is CASSEGLAGGYEQYF.

With regard to this clone: Other DNA sequences in this sample translate to the same CDR3. The chain employs TRBV28 and TRBJ1-5, with TRBD1 as a possible D gene (5 bases). This CDR3 spans 15 amino acids. Trimming shortened V by 2 bases and J by 0 bases, and 8 bases separated the two germline ends. The germline V gene encodes CDR1 MDHEN and CDR2 SYDVKM. The CDR3 DNA reads as TGTGCCAGCAGTTTAGGCGGGGGTAGCAATCAGCCCCAGCATTTT. Residues: CASSLGGGSNQPQHF.

The CDR3 sequence: CASSPFSGDNQPQHF. CDR3 in DNA: TGTGCCAGCAGCCCCTTTTCCGGGGACAATCAGCCCCAGCATTTT. The rearrangement links TRBV7-2 to TRBJ1-5, with D unresolved. The CDR3 sequence is 15 residues long. From germline, CDR1 is SGHTA and CDR2 FQGNSA. Trimming left V 5 bases short and J 3 bases short, with 14 bases between.

V usage is TRBV5-1 and J usage is TRBJ2-5; 7 nucleotides align to TRBD1. Germline lookup yields CDR1 SGHRS and CDR2 YFSETQ. V was clipped by 3 bases and J by 1 base; unmatched bases: 6. CDR3 length: 15 residues. CDR3 DNA sequence: TGCGCCAGCAGCTCGAGACAGGGCATCCAAGAGACCCAGTACTTC. It yields the protein CASSSRQGIQETQYF.

The chain carries TRBV19 and TRBJ1-6, with 9 bases that match TRBD1. Germline values: CDR1 LNHDA, CDR2 SQIVND (reference sequence). CDR3 size: 17 residues. Germline trimming cut 4 bases from V and 6 bases from J; bases unmatched to any gene: 10. CDR3 loop: CASSRDSGTGFNSPLHF. CDR3 bases: TGTGCCAGTAGTAGAGATTCCGGGACAGGGTTTAATTCACCCCTCCACTTT.

The rearrangement uses TRBV4-3 and TRBJ1-2; D might be TRBD1 (5 bases). Trimming left V 1 base short and J 2 bases short, with 14 bases between. CDR3 size: 16 residues. The V gene's germline CDR1 is LGHNA and CDR2 YSLEER. The CDR3 coding sequence is TGCGCCAGCAGCCAAGTCCCGGCAGGGTTCAACTATGGCTACACCTTC. Residues: CASSQVPAGFNYGYTF.

This CDR3 reads CASSQARAVLGEQFF. In DNA, the CDR3 is TGTGCCAGCAGCCAAGCCCGAGCGGTACTAGGTGAGCAGTTCTTC. The rearrangement joins TRBV4-2 to TRBJ2-1; weak D call: TRBD2 (5 bases). The V gene lost 1 base and the J gene lost 9 bases, with 16 bases spanning the gap. CDR1 LGHNA and CDR2 YNFKEQ come from the germline V gene. The CDR3 is 15 residues long.

The CDR3 region has the DNA TGTGCCACGGGACTAGCGGGGACCTACGAGCAGTACTTC. Protein product: CATGLAGTYEQYF. This chain joins TRBV7-9 and TRBJ2-7, with TRBD2 identical over 13 bases. This CDR3 is built from 13 residues. J lost 2 bases, V lost 10 bases, and 2 bases had no gene match. Germline lookup yields CDR1 SEHNR and CDR2 FQNEAQ (reference sequence).